This is a list of T cell receptor beta chains from one sample in a study of molecular identifiers for immune sequencing clone quantification. From the PCR reads, TCRdb called clonotypes with MiXCR, one entry per CDR3 protein. The data show approximately 630,000 distinct CDR3 sequences, about 25% seen once. Material: naive CD8+ T cells from blood, with Jurkat cell RNA spiked in. These receptors came from a human donor in good health. Some libraries in this study had Jurkat cell RNA spiked in. CDR3s include the opening cysteine and the closing phenylalanine or tryptophan. D genes are given only for firm matches. The size field is filled for only some rows; it gives once, few, many or a size class.

D gene,V gene,clone size,J gene,CDR3 protein,CDR3 DNA
-,TRBV6-5,once,TRBJ2-6,CASGPGLISGANVLTF,TGTGCCAGCGGACCCGGACTTATCTCTGGGGCCAACGTCCTGACTTTC
-,TRBV13,-,TRBJ1-1,CASSPYGVQNTEASF,TGTGCCAGCAGCCCCTATGGGGTTCAGAACACTGAAGCTTCCTTT
-,TRBV28,many,TRBJ2-6,CASSFRGSGANVLTF,TGTGCCAGCAGTTTCAGGGGCTCTGGGGCCAACGTCCTGACTTTC
TRBD1,TRBV20-1,-,TRBJ2-4,CGATTGARNIQYF,TGCGGTGCCACGACAGGGGCTCGGAACATTCAGTACTTC
TRBD2,TRBV11-2,few,TRBJ2-1,CASSPEGRGSYNEQFF,TGTGCCAGCAGCCCCGAAGGGAGGGGCTCCTACAATGAGCAGTTCTTC
-,TRBV25-1,many,TRBJ2-3,CASSEFSIGAPDTQYF,TGTGCCAGCAGTGAATTTTCCATTGGGGCCCCAGATACGCAGTATTTT
TRBD1,TRBV7-9,many,TRBJ2-7,CASSDPGTVYEQYF,TGTGCCAGCAGCGATCCCGGGACAGTCTACGAGCAGTACTTC
-,TRBV20-1,many,TRBJ2-2,CSVQHTGELFF,TGCAGTGTACAGCACACCGGGGAGCTGTTTTTT
-,TRBV4-3,many,TRBJ2-7,CASSQDLVSSVEQYF,TGCGCCAGCAGCCAAGATCTTGTCAGTTCGGTCGAGCAGTACTTC
-,TRBV5-4,many,TRBJ2-5,CASSLEDSPVEF,TGTGCCAGCAGCTTGGAGGACAGCCCCGTGGAATTC
-,TRBV19,-,TRBJ1-1,CASSIGWGMNTEAFF,TGTGCCAGTAGTATAGGATGGGGGATGAACACTGAAGCTTTCTTT
-,TRBV9,many,TRBJ1-6,CASREGSGSPLHF,TGTGCCAGCAGGGAGGGGAGTGGGTCACCCCTCCACTTT
TRBD2,TRBV28,-,TRBJ2-7,CASREGLAVSCYEQYF,TGTGCCAGCAGGGAGGGCCTAGCGGTTAGCTGCTACGAGCAGTACTTC
-,TRBV6-1,many,TRBJ1-5,CASSEVAPPYNQPQHF,TGTGCCAGCAGTGAAGTCGCCCCTCCGTACAATCAGCCCCAGCATTTT
TRBD2,TRBV7-9,many,TRBJ2-3,CASSPGLAGVPGSTQYF,TGTGCCAGCAGCCCCGGACTAGCGGGAGTCCCCGGCTCTACGCAGTATTTT
-,TRBV19,-,TRBJ2-2,CASSISGATGELFF,TGTGCCAGTAGTATAAGTGGTGCCACCGGGGAGCTGTTTTTT
-,TRBV5-5,-,TRBJ2-7,CASSKPGGGEQYF,TGTGCCAGCAGCAAACCCGGAGGGGGTGAGCAGTACTTC
-,TRBV7-9,-,TRBJ2-7,CASSRDSAEQYF,TGTGCCAGCAGCCGGGACTCGGCCGAGCAGTACTTC
-,TRBV12-3/TRBV12-4,few,TRBJ2-2,CASSLIPRTTNTGELFF,TGTGCCAGCAGTTTAATTCCCAGAACAACGAACACCGGGGAGCTGTTTTTT
-,TRBV20-1,many,TRBJ1-6,CSAGTASSYNSPLHF,TGCAGTGCTGGGACGGCTAGCTCCTATAATTCACCCCTCCACTTT
TRBD1,TRBV11-2,-,TRBJ2-7,CASSLVGQGANEQYF,TGTGCCAGCAGCTTAGTAGGGCAGGGGGCGAACGAGCAGTACTTC
TRBD1,TRBV15,many,TRBJ1-1,CATSRDIQGVNTEAFF,TGTGCCACCAGCAGAGATATCCAGGGGGTGAACACTGAAGCTTTCTTT
-,TRBV9,few,TRBJ2-5,CASNSGAGETQYF,TGTGCCAGCAACTCAGGGGCCGGGGAGACCCAGTACTTC
TRBD1,TRBV12-3/TRBV12-4,once,TRBJ2-3,CASSLQGELSTDTQYF,TGTGCCAGCAGTCTACAGGGGGAACTTAGCACAGATACGCAGTATTTT
-,TRBV12-3/TRBV12-4,many,TRBJ2-5,CASSFGETQYF,TGTGCCAGCAGCTTCGGGGAGACCCAGTACTTC
TRBD2,TRBV6-5,many,TRBJ2-5,CASSYGGGVQETQYF,TGTGCCAGCAGTTACGGCGGGGGGGTTCAAGAGACCCAGTACTTC
-,TRBV5-3,many,TRBJ1-4,CARSSNRAATNEKLFF,TGTGCCAGAAGCTCAAACAGGGCTGCAACTAATGAAAAACTGTTTTTT
-,TRBV12-3/TRBV12-4,few,TRBJ2-2,CASSRTGFAGELFF,TGTGCCAGCAGTAGAACAGGGTTCGCCGGGGAGCTGTTTTTT
-,TRBV5-8,many,TRBJ1-2,CASSTFNRDYNYGYTF,TGTGCCAGCAGCACGTTTAACAGGGACTATAACTATGGCTACACCTTC
-,TRBV6-2/TRBV6-3,-,TRBJ2-3,CASRETRSDTQYF,TGTGCCAGCAGGGAAACTAGGTCCGATACGCAGTATTTT
-,TRBV29-1,-,TRBJ1-5,CSVENREANQPQHF,TGCAGCGTCGAAAACAGGGAGGCCAATCAGCCCCAGCATTTT
-,TRBV19,-,TRBJ1-2,CASWSTELYGYTF,TGTGCCAGCTGGTCTACTGAGTTGTATGGCTACACCTTC
-,TRBV5-6,-,TRBJ1-4,CASSLVGIGNEKLFF,TGTGCCAGCAGCTTGGTGGGCATTGGTAATGAAAAACTGTTTTTT
-,TRBV3-1,-,TRBJ1-1,CASSLILEGGDGVNTEAFF,TGTGCCAGCAGCCTCATACTAGAGGGGGGGGATGGCGTGAACACTGAAGCTTTCTTT
-,TRBV4-3,many,TRBJ1-1,CASSQGRTDEAFF,TGCGCCAGCAGCCAAGGGCGAACAGATGAAGCTTTCTTT
-,TRBV5-1,-,TRBJ2-7,CASSLTVDYEQYF,TGCGCCAGCAGCTTGACAGTTGACTACGAGCAGTACTTC
TRBD2,TRBV5-6,-,TRBJ2-7,CASSLSSGILEQYF,TGTGCCAGCAGCTTGTCTAGCGGGATCCTCGAGCAGTACTTC
-,TRBV12-3/TRBV12-4,few,TRBJ2-1,CASSLVRVQGNEQFF,TGTGCCAGCAGTTTAGTCAGGGTTCAGGGCAATGAGCAGTTCTTC
-,TRBV13,many,TRBJ2-2,CASSLSLAHANTGELFF,TGTGCCAGCAGCTTAAGTCTAGCTCACGCGAACACCGGGGAGCTGTTTTTT
TRBD2,TRBV7-3,few,TRBJ2-1,CASSSLSGVSYNEQFF,TGTGCCAGCAGCTCCCTCAGCGGGGTCTCCTACAATGAGCAGTTCTTC
TRBD1,TRBV27,many,TRBJ1-6,CASSFNRGLSDSPLHF,TGTGCCAGCAGTTTTAACAGGGGGCTGAGTGATTCACCCCTCCACTTT
TRBD2,TRBV7-9,few,TRBJ2-1,CASSSLAVEQFF,TGTGCCAGCAGCTCCCTAGCGGTTGAGCAGTTCTTC
TRBD2,TRBV27,many,TRBJ2-3,CASSLLAGGRDTQYF,TGTGCCAGCAGTTTACTGGCGGGAGGCAGAGATACGCAGTATTTT
-,TRBV2,many,TRBJ2-7,CASRISGIGPEQYF,TGTGCCAGCAGAATCTCAGGGATTGGCCCCGAGCAGTACTTC
-,TRBV7-6,few,TRBJ2-2,CASSRDMNTGELFF,TGTGCCAGCAGCAGAGACATGAACACCGGGGAGCTGTTTTTT
TRBD1,TRBV29-1,-,TRBJ2-1,CSGVTGNQIF,TGCAGCGGCGTGACAGGGAACCAGATCTTC
TRBD2,TRBV6-2/TRBV6-3,-,TRBJ2-5,CASSYYSGRVEETQYF,TGTGCCAGCAGTTACTATAGCGGGAGGGTCGAAGAGACCCAGTACTTC
TRBD1,TRBV6-6,many,TRBJ2-3,CASSVRDRGTDTQYF,TGTGCCAGCAGCGTCCGGGACAGGGGTACAGATACGCAGTATTTT